Listed below are T cell receptor beta chains from one sample, sequenced in a study of CD8+CD57+ T cells in acquired aplastic anemia. Each CDR3 protein gets one entry after TCRdb re-called the reads with MiXCR. The sample includes more than 95,000 distinct CDR3 sequences, over 30% of them seen just once. The sample was sorted CD4+, CD8+, or CD8+CD57+ T cells (not recorded which) from PBMCs. The source of these receptors is a human donor with aplastic anemia. Both conserved end residues are part of each CDR3. The D gene is left open where the match is weak. The size entry is marked missing in some rows and otherwise reads once, few, many or a size class.

j_gene,abundance,v_gene,len,d_gene,CDR3nt,CDR3aa
TRBJ2-5,NA,TRBV7-2,14,NA,TGTGCCAGCAGTTTTGACAGGTACCAAGAGACCCAGTACTTC,CASSFDRYQETQYF
TRBJ2-1,NA,TRBV10-3,12,NA,TGTGCCAGCAGTGACTTTAGTGGTGAGCAGTTCTTC,CASSDFSGEQFF
TRBJ2-5,many,TRBV3-1,15,NA,TGTGCCAGCAGCCAAGTTGAGGTCAGACAAGAGACCCAGTACTTC,CASSQVEVRQETQYF
TRBJ1-4,many,TRBV20-1,15,NA,TGCAGTGCTAGAGATCTCGGGTTGACTAATGAAAAACTGTTTTTT,CSARDLGLTNEKLFF
TRBJ2-2,many,TRBV7-7,16,TRBD2,TGTGCTAGCAGCCTTATAGCGGGGGGGAACACCGGGGAGCTGTTTTTT,CASSLIAGGNTGELFF
TRBJ2-7,NA,TRBV19,12,TRBD2,TGTGCCAGTAGCGGACTAGAGTACGAGCAGTACTTC,CASSGLEYEQYF
TRBJ1-1,many,TRBV28,12,NA,TGTGCCAGCAGTTTATGGGCGAAAGAAGCTTTCTTT,CASSLWAKEAFF
TRBJ2-1,NA,TRBV11-2,14,NA,TGTGCCAGCAGCTTGGGGTTTGATGGGAATGAGCAGTTCTTC,CASSLGFDGNEQFF
TRBJ1-1,many,TRBV12-3/TRBV12-4,13,NA,TGTGCCAGCAGTTTAGGACCCCCCCAAGAAGCTTTCTTT,CASSLGPPQEAFF
TRBJ2-3,NA,TRBV11-2,18,NA,TGTGCCGGCAGATTAGACATGGGGCAGCCGGAAAAGAGGGATACGCAGTATTTT,CAGRLDMGQPEKRDTQYF
TRBJ1-6,many,TRBV19,15,NA,TGTGCCAGTAGGAGGACCGGGAACTATAATTCACCCCTCCACTTT,CASRRTGNYNSPLHF
TRBJ2-3,many,TRBV20-1,17,NA,TGCAGTGCTAGATCCATATCCGGGCCCTCGGGCACAGATACGCAGTATTTT,CSARSISGPSGTDTQYF
TRBJ1-5,many,TRBV9,14,NA,TGTGCCAGCAGCCCCGGACAGAATAATCAGCCCCAGCATTTT,CASSPGQNNQPQHF
TRBJ1-1,many,TRBV20-1,14,NA,TGCAGTACAGGAGGTGGGGGGCGAGGCACTGAAGCTTTCTTT,CSTGGGGRGTEAFF
TRBJ1-2,NA,TRBV24-1,11,NA,TGTGCCACCAGTGGAAGGGGTGGCTACACCTTC,CATSGRGGYTF
TRBJ2-3,few,TRBV19,14,NA,TGTGCCAGTAGTTATGGTTTTCACACAGATACGCAGTATTTT,CASSYGFHTDTQYF
TRBJ2-7,NA,TRBV24-1,15,NA,TGTGCCACCAGTGATTTGCAGGGGGGGCCCTACGAGCAGTACTTC,CATSDLQGGPYEQYF
TRBJ2-5,many,TRBV20-1,14,NA,TGCAGTGCTAGAGATTTGAGGGGGGAAGAGACCCAGTACTTC,CSARDLRGEETQYF
TRBJ1-1,many,TRBV19,13,NA,TGTGCCAGTAGTATAGACAGGGACACTGAAGCTTTCTTT,CASSIDRDTEAFF
TRBJ1-1,many,TRBV6-6,14,NA,TGTGCCAGCAGTTTGACAGCCACTAACACTGAAGCTTTCTTT,CASSLTATNTEAFF
TRBJ2-3,few,TRBV7-2,13,NA,TGTGCCAGCAGCTTGGGGCACACAGATACGCAGTATTTT,CASSLGHTDTQYF
TRBJ2-6,NA,TRBV25-1,18,NA,TGTGCCAGCAGTGTTGCCGCGGGGGCCCACTCTGGGGCCAACGTCCTGACTTTC,CASSVAAGAHSGANVLTF
TRBJ1-2,NA,TRBV2,10,NA,TGTGCCACAGCAGGTGCTGGCTACACCTTC,CATAGAGYTF
TRBJ1-6,many,TRBV7-9,15,NA,TGTGCCAGCAGCTTAGGGACTTCCGAAAATTCACCCCTCCACTTT,CASSLGTSENSPLHF
TRBJ2-3,NA,TRBV15,16,NA,TGTGCCACCAGCAGAGATCCCGGGGGCGCGACAGATACGCAGTATTTT,CATSRDPGGATDTQYF
TRBJ1-2,many,TRBV7-2,16,NA,TGTGCCAGCAGCTTAAGCGCGCATGGAGCGGTCTATGGCTACACCTTC,CASSLSAHGAVYGYTF
TRBJ1-2,few,TRBV29-1,15,NA,TGCAGCGTTATAGGAGGGGCCGCCCCCATTATAGGCTACACCTTC,CSVIGGAAPIIGYTF
TRBJ1-1,NA,TRBV19,13,NA,TGTGCCAGTAGTATCCAGCGGGACACTGAAGCTTTCTTT,CASSIQRDTEAFF
TRBJ1-2,NA,TRBV7-9,12,NA,TGTGCCAGCACCGCTACAGGGCAAGGCTACACCTTC,CASTATGQGYTF
TRBJ2-5,NA,TRBV7-8,12,NA,TGTGCCTCTCGAATCATACAAGAGACCCAGTACTTC,CASRIIQETQYF
TRBJ1-2,many,TRBV3-1,13,NA,TGTGCCAGCAGCCAACGTGGACAGTCTGGCTACACCTTC,CASSQRGQSGYTF
TRBJ1-5,many,TRBV12-3/TRBV12-4,16,TRBD1,TGTGCCAGCAGCCCGAGGACAGGGGAAGGCAATCAGCCCCAGCATTTT,CASSPRTGEGNQPQHF
TRBJ2-3,NA,TRBV5-1,15,TRBD2,TGCGCCAGCACCTTAGCGGGGGGGACCAGTGATACGCAGTATTTT,CASTLAGGTSDTQYF
TRBJ2-1,many,TRBV11-2,16,TRBD2,TGTGCCAGCAGCCCCCTCGGACTAGCGGGGGACAGTGAGCAGTTCTTC,CASSPLGLAGDSEQFF
TRBJ2-7,many,TRBV25-1,16,TRBD1,TGTGCCAGCAGCGCCAATTGGGGGACAGGGCCCTACGAGCAGTACTTC,CASSANWGTGPYEQYF
TRBJ2-1,NA,TRBV25-1,15,NA,TGTGCCAGCAGCGCGGACAGCCTTTCCTACAATGAGCAGTTCTTC,CASSADSLSYNEQFF
TRBJ2-3,NA,TRBV2,11,NA,TGTGCCAGCACTGCCTCAGATACGCAGTATTTT,CASTASDTQYF